This T cell receptor beta chain was identified during a study of blood T cells in healthy people across ages. CDR3 length: 14 amino acids. The germline V gene has CDR1 DFQATT and CDR2 SNEGSKA (reference sequence). Trimming stripped 7 bases from V and 6 bases from J, with 20 bases between. Points on this clonotype: What it binds is not known.

The second PCR ran about 7 to 12 cycles with a sample-barcoded 5' primer and J-beta primers. Each cDNA molecule was tagged by a template-switch adaptor that had 12 random nucleotides. Per-sample output comprised a minimum of 2.5 million paired-end reads containing CDR3. TCRdb itself ran the 5' RACE reads through MiXCR, one entry per CDR3 protein. The table records some 1,000,000 distinct CDR3 sequences, 20% to 25% of them present only once. Isolated per sample were at least 7 million PBMCs. General study findings and limits: A conclusive naive versus antigen-experienced comparison was prevented by the unsorted PBMCs.

The sample also formed part of further work on T cells of mothers and their children.

This TCR was recovered from a girl aged 2-9 years in good health. The rearrangement joins TRBV20-1 to TRBJ2-3; D ambiguous. The specimen was blood. The CDR3 loop reads CSVPAQVRMDTQYF. Written as DNA, the CDR3 is TGCAGTGTCCCGGCCCAGGTCAGGATGGATACGCAGTATTTT.